A selection of T cell receptor beta chains follows, all from one sample in a study of T cells after posttransplantation cyclophosphamide. The repertoire was sequenced with immunoSEQ multiplex PCR; TCRdb's copy has only in-frame clones and lacks some. The table records over 8,500 clones, 80% to 90% of them present only once. Sequences were derived from PBMCs, sampled after allogeneic stem cell transplant with posttransplant cyclophosphamide. All receptors derive from a female patient between 50 and 59 years old who received an allogeneic stem cell transplant from a related donor, was CMV-positive, and had no GVHD. Some T cells may originate from the graft donor. Each CDR3 is given with its conserved first and last residue. D genes are given only for firm matches. Only part of the rows carry a size: once, few, many, or a class if the clone is expanded.

TGTGCCAGCAGCATACGGGACAGGGGCAGTTCCAATGAGCAGTTCTTC	CASSIRDRGSSNEQFF	TRBJ2-1	TRBV7-8	TRBD1	-
TGTGCCAGCAGTGCACCCTTTCTCTCGCTAAACTATGGCTACACCTTC	CASSAPFLSLNYGYTF	TRBJ1-2	TRBV6-1	-	-
TGTGCCAGCAGCAGAAGGACAGGGGTTGATGAAAAACTGTTTTTT	CASSRRTGVDEKLFF	TRBJ1-4	TRBV9	TRBD1	-
TGTGCCAGTAGTACCAGCGGGGGGTACACAGATACGCAGTATTTT	CASSTSGGYTDTQYF	TRBJ2-3	TRBV19	TRBD2	-
TGTGCCAGCAGTAGGAAGTCGGGGAGCGGCGCACCCCTCCACTTT	CASSRKSGSGAPLHF	TRBJ1-6	TRBV6-6	-	-
TGTGCCAGCAGTATCATTAGCGGCTCTAGCACAGATACGCAGTATTTT	CASSIISGSSTDTQYF	TRBJ2-3	TRBV7-9	-	-
TGTGCCAGCAGCAAATCAGGTTTGGGCACTGAAGCTTTCTTT	CASSKSGLGTEAFF	TRBJ1-1	TRBV6-1	-	few
TGTGCCAGCAGCTTGATCGGGGAGCAGTTCTTC	CASSLIGEQFF	TRBJ2-1	TRBV5-4	-	-
TGCGCCAGCAGCGCTAGGACAGGGGAACACGAGCAGTACTTC	CASSARTGEHEQYF	TRBJ2-7	TRBV10-1	TRBD1	few
TGTGCCAGCAGCTCCCGGGGGGCAGATACGCAGTACTTT	CASSSRGADTQYF	TRBJ2-3	TRBV7-2	-	-
TGTGCCAGCACCTTATTTGGGGGCGACTATGGCTACACCTTC	CASTLFGGDYGYTF	TRBJ1-2	TRBV5-6	-	-
TGTGCCAGTAGTATAGCGGGGGGGGCGACTGAAGCTTTCTTT	CASSIAGGATEAFF	TRBJ1-1	TRBV19	-	-
TGTGCCAGCTCACCACTAGCAGGGCAGGAGTATGGCTACACCTTC	CASSPLAGQEYGYTF	TRBJ1-2	TRBV18	-	-
TGTGCCAGCAGCTTAGAGTTACCGGGGGGCACAGATACGCAGTATTTT	CASSLELPGGTDTQYF	TRBJ2-3	TRBV11-2	-	-
TGTGCCAGCAGTTCCGGGACAGGGGTGAAAGGGAACACTGAAGCTTTCTTT	CASSSGTGVKGNTEAFF	TRBJ1-1	TRBV27	TRBD1	-
TGCGCCAGCAGCTTGGGGTCCGGCCGGGGGACCCAGTACTTC	CASSLGSGRGTQYF	TRBJ2-5	TRBV5-1	-	-
TGTGCCAGCAGTTACTCGTTATACAGGGTCGGATATGGCTACACCTTC	CASSYSLYRVGYGYTF	TRBJ1-2	TRBV6-6	-	-
TGTGCCAGCAGTTCATGGGTCGGTCTAGGAGAGACCCAGTACTTC	CASSSWVGLGETQYF	TRBJ2-5	TRBV27	-	-
TGTGCCAGCAGTTCTCAGGGGGCTGCGAACACTGAAGCTTTCTTT	CASSSQGAANTEAFF	TRBJ1-1	TRBV6-6	TRBD1	-
TGTGCCAGCAGGGAGCTAGCGGGGGGCAATGAGCAGTTCTTC	CASRELAGGNEQFF	TRBJ2-1	TRBV7-2	TRBD2	few
TGTGCCAGCAGCCCATCAGGGGGCGTCGGGGAAGCTTTCTTT	CASSPSGGVGEAFF	TRBJ1-1	TRBV11-3	TRBD1	few
TGTGCCACCAGTCCCGAGCTCTCTGGAAACACCATATATTTT	CATSPELSGNTIYF	TRBJ1-3	TRBV15	-	-
TGTGCCAGCAGTGAGGCAAGAAGCGGGGGGGTTGGTACGCAGTATTTT	CASSEARSGGVGTQYF	TRBJ2-3	TRBV6-1	TRBD2	-
TGCGCCAGCAGCCCGGGATGGGGGGGGATCACTACCGGGGAGCTGTTTTTT	CASSPGWGGITTGELFF	TRBJ2-2	TRBV4-1	TRBD2	-
TGTGCCAGCAGCTTACAGGCCCATGGCTACACCTTC	CASSLQAHGYTF	TRBJ1-2	TRBV7-2	-	-
TGTGCCAGCAGCTTAGGTGGGGGGGCTGGAAACACCATATATTTT	CASSLGGGAGNTIYF	TRBJ1-3	TRBV7-2	-	few